These T cell receptor beta chains were read from a single sample in a study of blood T cell repertoires in COVID-19. Clones were read by immunoSEQ multiplex PCR, and TCRdb kept only the in-frame ones, dropping some. The sample has approximately 250,000 clones, 75% to 90% seen once. Sequencing was carried out using peripheral blood. The receptors here all came from a woman aged 70-85 years with COVID-19, enrolled during active disease. Each CDR3 is given without its conserved first and last residue.

V gene: TRBV6-2/TRBV6-3
CDR3 protein: ASSPIAGGYSGANVLT

V gene: TRBV27
CDR3 protein: ASSLRGLGLGIDYGYT

V gene: TRBV28
CDR3 protein: ASIPGTGFFGNTIY

V gene: TRBV5-1
CDR3 protein: ASRSPKNTEAF

V gene: TRBV5-1
CDR3 protein: ASSFGETQY

V gene: TRBV30
CDR3 protein: AWSLGRGGLDTQY

V gene: TRBV7-9
CDR3 protein: ASSAGQINEKLF

V gene: TRBV7-9
CDR3 protein: ASSLSDLEQY

V gene: TRBV5-6
CDR3 protein: ASRKQGAFSPLH

V gene: TRBV29-1
CDR3 protein: SARDRESDYGYT

V gene: TRBV21-1
CDR3 protein: ASSSGTGNVCEQY

V gene: TRBV7-9
CDR3 protein: ASNEENSPLH

V gene: TRBV2
CDR3 protein: ASSVSGYGDKLSYGYT

V gene: TRBV5-1
CDR3 protein: ASGRTSGVATDTQY

V gene: TRBV5-6
CDR3 protein: ASSLEASGNTIY

V gene: TRBV18
CDR3 protein: ASSPQTFYEQY

V gene: TRBV5-1
CDR3 protein: ASISTGGQAF

V gene: TRBV19
CDR3 protein: ASRGSDRGHEQY

V gene: TRBV4-1
CDR3 protein: ASTVGMGLTDTQY

V gene: TRBV6-5
CDR3 protein: ASGAGGRGDTQY

V gene: TRBV6-6
CDR3 protein: ASSFDRESPLH

V gene: TRBV2
CDR3 protein: ASRVAGESFGSQY

V gene: TRBV18
CDR3 protein: ASSPQDRGAF

V gene: TRBV6-4
CDR3 protein: ASSDSGTPGIYGYT

V gene: TRBV7-2
CDR3 protein: ASSPGTSVYNEQF

V gene: TRBV7-2
CDR3 protein: ASSLDGQVNYGYT

V gene: TRBV10-3
CDR3 protein: AISGTSGGRETQY

V gene: TRBV19
CDR3 protein: ASRMNYGLASNTQY

V gene: TRBV11-1
CDR3 protein: ASSLQTNYGYT

V gene: TRBV18
CDR3 protein: ASVHRGRGTEAF

V gene: TRBV19
CDR3 protein: ASSPRDREETQY

V gene: TRBV21-1
CDR3 protein: ASSKRGGTSGTSYEQY

V gene: TRBV28
CDR3 protein: ASSTGTGMGKLF

V gene: TRBV9
CDR3 protein: ASSVGQVFIYEQY

V gene: TRBV5-1
CDR3 protein: ASSLGDRGFTEAF

V gene: TRBV29-1
CDR3 protein: SVGQTATEAF

V gene: TRBV7-3
CDR3 protein: ASSRWDISNTGELF